The T cell receptor (beta chain) under discussion was sequenced for a study of T cell changes during pregnancy in multiple sclerosis (dated by TCRdb to about 2019). For context, the study as a whole: The study examined how the T cell repertoire changed over the course of pregnancy in women with multiple sclerosis.

Comment on this clone: Its antigen is still unknown. Base qualities were left out, and no much larger clone turns up one base away.

To prepare the library, the immunoSEQ multiplex PCR assay was applied. The clones in this table, taken by TCRdb from immuneACCESS, are in-frame only. Not every clone is retained; where verified, under half of the shortfall comes from an unresolved V gene, and the cause of the rest is unknown. For this sample there are around 97,000 clones; about 91% appear just once. The ten largest clonotypes hold about 0.88% of the sample. Here V drops 0 bases and J drops 4 bases, and the junction holds 5 bases not matched to any gene. The CDR3 numbers 16 residues from cysteine through phenylalanine. Only CDR3 DNA is held: 48 bases, read in frame from base 1. As encoded in the germline V gene (reference sequence), CDR1 is PRHDT while CDR2 is FYEKMQ.

This clonotype was sampled from a female donor with multiple sclerosis, enrolled in a pregnancy study. The specimen was peripheral blood, collected after pregnancy. The V and J segments used are TRBV13 and TRBJ2-5; TRBD2 lines up with 10 middle nucleotides. The DNA sequence follows: TGTGCCAGCAGCTTAGGCAGCGGGGGGGCCGGAGAGACCCAGTACTTC. This sequence encodes CASSLGSGGAGETQYF.